These T cell receptor beta chains were read from a single sample in a study of cytomegalovirus exposure and HLA in healthy donors. This table comes from immunoSEQ multiplex PCR, and its TCRdb copy is limited to in-frame clones, with some not included. This sample has about 120,000 clones, with 60% to 85% found just once. Sequencing was done on a sample of PBMCs. The receptor set was obtained from a female donor in good health and CMV-seronegative. The CDR3 runs from the conserved cysteine through the conserved F or W. A D gene is named only where the DNA matches it firmly. Only part of the rows carry a size: once, few, many, or a class if the clone is expanded.

CDR3nt	CDR3aa	abundance	d_gene	v_gene	j_gene
TGCGCCAGCAGACTAGCGGGGGACGAGCAGTACTTC	CASRLAGDEQYF	NA	TRBD2	TRBV10-2	TRBJ2-7
TGCGCCAGCAGTGAGTCGATTCTAGCGAATAATGAGCAGTTCTTC	CASSESILANNEQFF	few	NA	TRBV10-2	TRBJ2-1
TGTGCCAGCAGTTGGGCTATACAGGGTAACTATGGCTACACCTTC	CASSWAIQGNYGYTF	NA	NA	TRBV11-2	TRBJ1-2
TGTGCCTGGAGTGTCCAGGGGAGCTTGGGGAGTGGCTACACCTTC	CAWSVQGSLGSGYTF	NA	NA	TRBV30	TRBJ1-2
TGTGCCACCAGCGACAGGGGGGACACCGGGGAGCTGTTTTTT	CATSDRGDTGELFF	NA	TRBD1	TRBV19	TRBJ2-2
TGCGCCAGCAGCTTGGATGTGGGCATGAACACTGAAGCTTTCTTT	CASSLDVGMNTEAFF	NA	NA	TRBV5-1	TRBJ1-1
TGTGCCAGCAGCACTAGCCGAGAGACCCAGTACTTC	CASSTSRETQYF	NA	NA	TRBV7-9	TRBJ2-5
TGTGCCAGCAGCAATGGACGACAGGGTTATTTCTACGAGCAGTACTTC	CASSNGRQGYFYEQYF	NA	NA	TRBV21-1	TRBJ2-7
TGTGCCAGCAGTCAGGGGCCCCCGCCTAAAACCTACGAGCAGTACTTC	CASSQGPPPKTYEQYF	NA	NA	TRBV13	TRBJ2-7
TGTGCCAGCTTAGGTGGGCCCTCCTACAATGAGCAGTTCTTC	CASLGGPSYNEQFF	NA	NA	TRBV2	TRBJ2-1
TGTGCCAGCTCACCGGAAACTATCACAGATACGCAGTATTTT	CASSPETITDTQYF	NA	NA	TRBV18	TRBJ2-3
TGTGCCAGCAGCCCGGGACACTACGAGCAGTACTTC	CASSPGHYEQYF	NA	NA	TRBV11-2	TRBJ2-7
TGTGCCAGCAGTAAGTCCCCGGGGGAGCAGTTCTTC	CASSKSPGEQFF	NA	NA	TRBV2	TRBJ2-1
TGTGCCAGCAGCTTAGCTTACGGGAGACAGCGCACAGATACGCAGTATTTT	CASSLAYGRQRTDTQYF	NA	NA	TRBV7-8	TRBJ2-3
TGCGCCAGCAGCCACCCTGGCGGTAATGAAAAACTGTTTTTT	CASSHPGGNEKLFF	few	NA	TRBV4-1	TRBJ1-4
TGTGCCAGCAGTCCACAGGGGTACCAAGAGACCCAGTACTTC	CASSPQGYQETQYF	NA	TRBD1	TRBV6-5	TRBJ2-5
TGTGCCAGCAGGGAAGGAGGGGCTGGGGAGACCCAGTACTTC	CASREGGAGETQYF	NA	NA	TRBV7-9	TRBJ2-5
TGCGCCAGCAGCTTTCGACAGGGGGGGACTGAAGCTTTCTTT	CASSFRQGGTEAFF	NA	TRBD1	TRBV5-1	TRBJ1-1
TGTGCCAGTCGATACGACAGGGAAAATGAGCAGTTCTTC	CASRYDRENEQFF	NA	TRBD1	TRBV19	TRBJ2-1
TGCGCCAGCAGCTTGTCGGGGGATGAAGCTTTCTTT	CASSLSGDEAFF	NA	NA	TRBV5-1	TRBJ1-1
TGTGCCAGCAGCTCCCGAGGGACTGAAGCTTTCTTT	CASSSRGTEAFF	NA	NA	TRBV13	TRBJ1-1
TGTGCCAGCAGCTTAGACCCAGCGAATGAGCAGTTCTTC	CASSLDPANEQFF	NA	NA	TRBV7-9	TRBJ2-1
TGTGCCAGCAGTAAGGGGACAGGGAACACTGAAGCTTTCTTT	CASSKGTGNTEAFF	NA	TRBD1	TRBV6-6	TRBJ1-1
TGTGCCAGCAGCTACGGTCCAGGGTATAATGAAAAACTGTTTTTT	CASSYGPGYNEKLFF	NA	NA	TRBV14	TRBJ1-4
TGCGCCAGCAGCCCTGACTCGGGACTGACCCGGTACGAGCAGTACTTC	CASSPDSGLTRYEQYF	NA	NA	TRBV5-1	TRBJ2-7
TGTGCCAGCAGTAACCGGGGATCCTATAATTCACCCCTCCACTTT	CASSNRGSYNSPLHF	few	NA	TRBV6-1	TRBJ1-6
TGTGCCAGCAGCTTAGGGCCGGGACTAGCGGGTCTCCGTCCGTACTTC	CASSLGPGLAGLRPYF	NA	TRBD2	TRBV7-9	TRBJ2-7
TGTGCCAGCAGTGAAGCCGGACAGGGTGTGGAGACCCAGTACTTC	CASSEAGQGVETQYF	NA	TRBD1	TRBV6-1	TRBJ2-5
TGTGCCAGCAGTAGCGGGGGTAGGTCAGATACGCAGTATTTT	CASSSGGRSDTQYF	NA	TRBD2	TRBV6-5	TRBJ2-3
TGTGCCAGTAGAGCGGGGACGGGGTACAATGAGCAGTTCTTC	CASRAGTGYNEQFF	NA	TRBD2	TRBV19	TRBJ2-1
TGTGCCTACAAACCCCCGGGACAGGGGATGGCCTACGAGCAGTACTTC	CAYKPPGQGMAYEQYF	NA	TRBD1	TRBV30	TRBJ2-7
TGTGCCAGCAGCCAAATGACAGGGACGAACACCGGGGAGCTGTTTTTT	CASSQMTGTNTGELFF	NA	TRBD1	TRBV7-8	TRBJ2-2
TGTGCCAGCACCGACAGGCAGAATCAGCCCCAGCATTTT	CASTDRQNQPQHF	NA	NA	TRBV2	TRBJ1-5